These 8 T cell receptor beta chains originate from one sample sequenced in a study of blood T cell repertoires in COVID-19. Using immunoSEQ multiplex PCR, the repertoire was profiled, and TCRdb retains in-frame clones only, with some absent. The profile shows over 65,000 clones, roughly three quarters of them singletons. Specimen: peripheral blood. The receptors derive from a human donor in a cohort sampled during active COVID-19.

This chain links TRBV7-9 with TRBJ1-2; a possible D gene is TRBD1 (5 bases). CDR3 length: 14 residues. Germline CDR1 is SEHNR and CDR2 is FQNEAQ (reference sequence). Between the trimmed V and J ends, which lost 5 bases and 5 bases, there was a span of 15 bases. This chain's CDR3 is CASSGGSLGYGYTF. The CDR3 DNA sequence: TGTGCCAGCAGCGGGGGGAGTCTTGGATATGGCTACACCTTC. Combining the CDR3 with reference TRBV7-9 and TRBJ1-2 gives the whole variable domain DTGVSQNPRHKITKRGQNVTFRCDPISEHNRLYWYRQTLGQGPEFLTYFQNEAQLEKSRLLSDRFSAERPKGSFSTLEIQRTEQGDSAMYLCASSGGSLGYGYTFGSGTRLTVV.

CDR3 in amino acids: CASSFQGARNTEAFF. CDR3 nucleotides: TGTGCCAGCAGCTTCCAGGGGGCGCGAAACACTGAAGCTTTCTTT. The chain combines TRBV28 with TRBJ1-1; 8 positions agree with TRBD1. Germline V gene sequence: CDR1 MDHEN, CDR2 SYDVKM. The CDR3 loop spans 15 amino acids. The trim removed 6 bases at V and 2 bases at J, leaving 8 bases unmatched.

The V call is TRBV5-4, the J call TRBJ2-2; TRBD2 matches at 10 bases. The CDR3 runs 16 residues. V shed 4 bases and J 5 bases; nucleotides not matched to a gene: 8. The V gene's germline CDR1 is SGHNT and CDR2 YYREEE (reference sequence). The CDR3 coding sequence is TGTGCCAGCAGCATCCTAGCGGGAGTGGGTACCGGGGAGCTGTTTTTT. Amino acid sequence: CASSILAGVGTGELFF.

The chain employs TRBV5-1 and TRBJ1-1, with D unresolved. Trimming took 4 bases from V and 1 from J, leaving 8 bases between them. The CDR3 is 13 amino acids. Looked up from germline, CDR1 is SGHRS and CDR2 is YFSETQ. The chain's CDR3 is CASSPEGNTEAFF. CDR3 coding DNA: TGCGCCAGCAGCCCAGAGGGGAACACTGAAGCTTTCTTT.

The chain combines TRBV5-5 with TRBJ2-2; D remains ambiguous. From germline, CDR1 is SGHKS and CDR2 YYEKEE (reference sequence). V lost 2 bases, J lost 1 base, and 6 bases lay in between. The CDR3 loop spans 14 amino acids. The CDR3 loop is CASSFDLNTGELFF. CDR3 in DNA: TGTGCCAGCAGCTTCGACTTGAACACCGGGGAGCTGTTTTTT.

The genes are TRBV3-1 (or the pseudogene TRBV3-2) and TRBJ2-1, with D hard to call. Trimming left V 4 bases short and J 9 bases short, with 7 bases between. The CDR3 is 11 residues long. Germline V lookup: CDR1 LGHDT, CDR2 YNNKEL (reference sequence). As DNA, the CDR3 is TGTGCCAGCAGCCGCTTGGCTGAGCAGTTCTTC. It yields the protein CASSRLAEQFF.

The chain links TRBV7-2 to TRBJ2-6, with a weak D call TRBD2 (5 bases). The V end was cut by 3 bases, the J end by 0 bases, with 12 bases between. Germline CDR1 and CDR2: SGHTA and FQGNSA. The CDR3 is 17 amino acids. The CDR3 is CASSFAAAGSGANVLTF. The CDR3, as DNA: TGTGCCAGCAGCTTCGCAGCGGCAGGCTCTGGGGCCAACGTCCTGACTTTC.

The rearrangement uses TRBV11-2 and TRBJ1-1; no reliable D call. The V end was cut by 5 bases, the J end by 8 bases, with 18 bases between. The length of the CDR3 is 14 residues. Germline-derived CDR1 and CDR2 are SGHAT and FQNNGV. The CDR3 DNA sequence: TGTGCCAGCAGCCCCCCCACCCGACGGGGAGAAGCTTTCTTT. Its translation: CASSPPTRRGEAFF.